This note documents a single T cell receptor beta chain sequence. Its target is not known. The data belong to a study of cytomegalovirus exposure and HLA in healthy donors. About the research overall: Within an early data release were around 80 million unique TCRs drawn from HLA-typed donors.

General study points: In vitro assays verified that three CMV-associated chains recognized CMV antigens specifically.

This PCR relied on a set of 60 Vbeta primers and 13 Jbeta primers. TCRdb's copy holds only in-frame clones and misses some; the assay was immunoSEQ multiplex PCR. The table lists 300,000 or so clones, roughly four fifths of them singletons, with 2% to 2.5% in the top ten. Source material: PBMCs. The receptor's source is a woman aged 40 to 55 in good health and CMV-seropositive.

The CDR3 DNA is TGTGCCACCACGACTGGCTATGGCTACACCTTC. This sequence encodes CATTTGYGYTF. The chain has TRBV6-5 and TRBJ1-2; D not resolved. The CDR3 is made up of 11 amino acids. Trimming removed 10 bases from V and 4 bases from J, with 10 bases in between. Germline CDR1 is MNHEY and CDR2 is SVGAGI.